This TCR beta chain was sequenced during a study of PD-1 blockade in classical Hodgkin lymphoma. Study information: Nivolumab dosed at 3 mg/kg went to patients intravenously every 2 weeks.

General study results and limits: What caused the repertoire differences, perhaps disease activity or prior therapy, remains undefined.

Every single patient, without exception, relapsed after autologous stem cell transplantation, and brentuximab vedotin exposure varied. Germline CDR1 reads SNHLY; CDR2 reads FYNNEI. The CDR3 sequence is 14 residues long. V lost 5 bases to trimming and J lost 8 bases; unmatched junction nucleotides: 8. The repertoire was sequenced with immunoSEQ multiplex PCR; TCRdb's copy has only in-frame clones and lacks some. This table has 25,000 to 30,000 clones, around 70% appearing once. Comment on this clone: Its antigen is as yet unknown.

The sequenced sample was peripheral blood mononuclear cells (PBMCs), obtained before the second cycle of nivolumab. J is TRBJ1-2 and V is TRBV2, with 10 bases identical to TRBD1. The source is a human donor with classical Hodgkin lymphoma. This chain's CDR3 is CASSPGQGMQGYTF. The CDR3 nucleotides are TGTGCCAGCAGTCCGGGACAGGGGATGCAAGGCTACACCTTC. Full variable domain (rest looked up from reference TRBV2 and TRBJ1-2): EPEVTQTPSHQVTQMGQEVILRCVPISNHLYFYWYRQILGQKVEFLVSFYNNEISEKSEIFDDQFSVERPDGSNFTLKIRSTKLEDSAMYFCASSPGQGMQGYTFGSGTRLTVV.